This TCR beta chain stems from a study of blood T cell repertoires in COVID-19. Study summary: The United States, Italy and Spain were the sources of the acute and convalescent COVID-19 samples. In each case, the material was cDNA or gDNA derived from T cells, B-cell-depleted T cells, or PBMCs.

The CDR3 adds up to 12 amino acids, both ends counted. Authors' analysis steps: Using reference gene primer amplification, nucleated cell counts were estimated. Measured with immunoSEQ multiplex PCR; TCRdb has only the in-frame clones, and not every one. The V and J calls and the clone size are those of that table, but D and trimming were determined from the DNA. The sample has hundreds of thousands of clones, 90% to 95% seen once; the top ten hold roughly 3%. Comments on this clone: The CDR3 ends on some other residue instead of the conserved phenylalanine or tryptophan, so this is likely a read error. The limits of the CDR3 on the DNA are not certain, so only TCRdb's listed CDR3 is given.

This receptor was obtained from a woman aged 18-35 years who had recovered from COVID-19. Material: peripheral blood. V is TRBV7-5 and J is TRBJ2-7; TRBD1 was called by the table and not checked on the DNA. TRBV7-5 is an annotated pseudogene. This chain's CDR3 is CARSPSPRQGPS.